The 13 T cell receptor beta chains given below trace back to one sample, sequenced in a study of T cell responses to AZD1222 COVID-19 vaccine. Profiling relied on immunoSEQ multiplex PCR, and the TCRdb table lists in-frame clones only, not all of them. This table has about 100,000 clones, 80% to 95% appearing once. Sequencing was performed on peripheral blood, taken on day 0 of AZD1222 vaccination. These receptors were obtained from an adult in good health.

This clone was seen a few times. The chain combines TRBV7-9 with TRBJ2-1; D is unclear. V lost 5 bases and J 11 bases, leaving 13 bases between the germline ends. CDR3 size: 12 residues. Germline CDR1 SEHNR, CDR2 FQNEAQ (reference sequence). The CDR3 region has the DNA TGTGCCAGCAGCCCCTACGGCAGCAAGCAGTTCTTC. Its protein is CASSPYGSKQFF.

This chain uses TRBV7-3 with TRBJ1-2; D is perhaps TRBD1 (6 bases). V lost 0 bases and J lost 8, with 16 bases in between. The CDR3 length is 15 residues. The germline CDR1 and CDR2 sequences are SGHTA and FQGTGA. The CDR3 sequence is CASSLTDSMGSGYTF. CDR3 coding DNA: TGTGCCAGCAGCTTAACGGACAGCATGGGGTCCGGCTACACCTTC. The complete variable domain, with remaining parts taken from reference TRBV7-3 and TRBJ1-2, reads GAGVSQTPSNKVTEKGKYVELRCDPISGHTALYWYRQSLGQGPEFLIYFQGTGAADDSGLPNDRFFAVRPEGSVSTLKIQRTERGDSAVYLCASSLTDSMGSGYTFGSGTRLTVV.

DNA of the CDR3: TGTGCCAGCAGCCCCCGAGGGTTGGACAGGGTAAATCAGCCCCAGCATTTT. It specifies CASSPRGLDRVNQPQHF. The chain links TRBV7-8 to TRBJ1-5; the match to TRBD1 covers 8 bases. V lost 5 bases, J lost 4 bases, and 13 bases stayed unmatched. Germline V CDR1 and CDR2: SGHVS, FQNEAQ. The length of the CDR3 is 17 residues.

The chain is built from TRBV2 and TRBJ2-5; D not resolved. From germline, CDR1 is SNHLY and CDR2 FYNNEI. This CDR3 is built from 12 residues. V dropped 8 bases and J dropped 3 bases, with 10 bases sitting between them. As DNA, the CDR3 is TGTGCCAGCCAGGCTAGAAAAGAGACCCAGTACTTC. It codes for CASQARKETQYF.

The chain has TRBV30 and TRBJ1-3; 7 bases line up with TRBD1. The germline CDR1 and CDR2 sequences are GTSNPN and SVGIG (reference sequence). This CDR3 comprises 13 residues. Germline trimming cut 8 bases from V and 4 bases from J; bases unmatched to any gene: 8. CDR3 protein: CAGLRDSGNTIYF. For the CDR3, the DNA is TGTGCCGGACTTCGGGACAGCGGAAACACCATATATTTT.

This chain uses TRBV2 with TRBJ1-2, with D possibly being TRBD1 (6 bases). With 0 bases removed from V and 8 bases from J, the gap between germline ends came to 13 bases. The CDR3 consists of 14 residues. Germline CDR1 is SNHLY and CDR2 is FYNNEI. The CDR3 region has the DNA TGTGCCAGCAGTGAAGCAGGAGGGGGATACGGCTACACCTTC. Encoded protein: CASSEAGGGYGYTF.

This clone has a handful of counts. The V gene is TRBV28, the J gene TRBJ1-3; 9 bases are a match to TRBD1. The V and J ends lost 9 bases and 1 base, in that order; junction bases with no gene match: 19. Germline values: CDR1 MDHEN, CDR2 SYDVKM. The CDR3 length is 19 residues. The CDR3: CASSIGQGPFQVSGNTIYF. CDR3 DNA sequence: TGTGCCAGTTCTATAGGACAGGGGCCGTTTCAGGTTTCTGGAAACACCATATATTTT.

This chain connects TRBV5-8 to TRBJ1-5; TRBD1 aligns across 7 bases. The trim removed 1 base at V and 2 bases at J, leaving 3 bases unmatched. The CDR3 spans 15 residues. Germline loops: CDR1 SGHTS, CDR2 YDEGEE. The CDR3 DNA follows: TGTGCCAGCAGCTTGTCCGGACAGGGCAATCAGCCCCAGCATTTT. As protein: CASSLSGQGNQPQHF.

The chain uses TRBV6-1 and TRBJ1-6; D unresolved. V was clipped by 3 bases and J by 7 bases, with 7 bases between them. The length of the CDR3 is 13 residues. Germline V gene lookup returns CDR1 MNHNS and CDR2 SASEGT. CDR3 residues: CASSDRANSPLHF. The CDR3, as DNA: TGTGCCAGCAGTGACAGAGCAAATTCACCCCTCCACTTT.

A single count supports this clone. This rearrangement joins TRBV14 to TRBJ2-1, with 11 bases matching TRBD2. J lost 4 bases, V lost 0 bases, and 5 bases had no gene match. CDR1 SGHDN and CDR2 FVKESK come from the germline V gene. The CDR3 is 17 amino acids. The CDR3 nucleotides read TGTGCCAGCAGCCAAGAGGTTAGCGGGAGGGGTTACAATGAGCAGTTCTTC. Its protein is CASSQEVSGRGYNEQFF.

The rearrangement links TRBV18 to TRBJ2-3; D is ambiguous. This CDR3 region has 12 residues. V gave up 6 bases and J gave up 6 bases, with 10 bases separating them. CDR1 KGHSH and CDR2 LQKENI come from the germline V gene. The CDR3 sequence is CASSLARDTQYF. CDR3 in DNA: TGTGCCAGCTCGCTGGCTAGGGATACGCAGTATTTT.

The J gene is TRBJ2-3, the V gene TRBV6-4, with TRBD2 identical over 7 bases. The length of the CDR3 is 15 residues. CDR1 and CDR2 from the germline V gene are MRHNA and SNTAGT. V lost 6 bases to trimming and J lost 1 base; unmatched junction nucleotides: 7. The CDR3 bases are TGTGCCAGCAGCCCCTCTAGCGGTGGCACAGATACGCAGTATTTT. Translating gives CASSPSSGGTDTQYF.

This clone was observed a few times. This rearrangement joins TRBV10-2 to TRBJ1-5, with 9 bases identical to TRBD1. Trimming removed 5 bases from V and 4 bases from J; junction bases left unmatched: 6. This CDR3 has 15 amino acids. Germline V gives CDR1 WSHSY, CDR2 SAAADI. The CDR3 spells CASSKTGGLNQPQHF. The DNA for the CDR3 is TGCGCCAGCAGTAAGACAGGGGGTCTTAATCAGCCCCAGCATTTT.